This TCR beta chain was recorded in a study of cytomegalovirus exposure and HLA in healthy donors. Study conclusions and caveats: When analyzed later, a missense DCLRE1C variant was found to be linked to TCR beta V- and J-gene trimming.

As concerns this clone: The antigen is unknown.

PCR employed 60 Vbeta and 13 Jbeta primers. Produced via immunoSEQ multiplex PCR; TCRdb's table is partial and in-frame only. This sample has some 100,000 clones, with around 75% found just once. V lost 4 bases and J 1 base, leaving 11 bases between the germline ends. Germline CDR1 and CDR2: SQVTM and ANQGSEA. CDR3 size: 13 residues. This clonotype was sampled from a woman aged 18-29 years in good health and CMV-seropositive. The sample comprised PBMCs. The chain carries TRBV29-1 and TRBJ2-7; D unresolved. Here the CDR3 DNA reads TGCAGCGTTGTTTTGGTCAGTTCCTACGAGCAGTACTTC. This codes for CSVVLVSSYEQYF.